The 29 T cell receptor beta chains below come from one sample, sequenced in a study of shared T cell receptors in the human thymus. Sequenced by immunoSEQ multiplex PCR; TCRdb stores in-frame clones only, minus some. The sample lists hundreds of thousands of clones, 70% to 90% occurring once. The data were also submitted as part of a second study, on human thymus T cells.

Sequences were obtained from thymocytes. These receptors were taken from a boy under three years old with a congenital heart defect.

This sequence joins TRBV11-2 and TRBJ2-5; tentative D call: TRBD1 (6 bases). V was trimmed by 5 bases and J by 4 bases, leaving 14 bases between them. The CDR3 runs 14 residues. Germline V gene lookup returns CDR1 SGHAT and CDR2 FQNNGV. CDR3 DNA: TGTGCCAGCAGCCTCAGGGGAATCGGAGAGACCCAGTACTTC. Translation gives CASSLRGIGETQYF. Complete variable domain (other parts from reference TRBV11-2 and TRBJ2-5): EAGVAQSPRYKIIEKRQSVAFWCNPISGHATLYWYQQILGQGPKLLIQFQNNGVVDDSQLPKDRFSAERLKGVDSTLKIQPAKLEDSAVYLCASSLRGIGETQYFGPGTRLLVL.

DNA for the CDR3: TGTGCCAGCAGCCCTAGCCGTTACGAGCAGTACTTC. Its translation is CASSPSRYEQYF. J is TRBJ2-7 and V is TRBV7-2, with D possibly being TRBD2 (5 bases). CDR1 SGHTA and CDR2 FQGNSA come from the germline V gene. Trimming pared 5 bases from V and 4 bases from J, leaving 9 bases between. CDR3 size: 12 residues.

This clone was seen a few times. V and J are TRBV28 and TRBJ2-7; TRBD2 agrees at 7 bases. CDR1 and CDR2 (germline): MDHEN, SYDVKM. V gave up 6 bases and J gave up 6 bases; unmatched junction bases: 14. This CDR3 is 15 amino acids long. In DNA, the CDR3 is TGTGCCAGCAGCCCATTTTGCGGGAGAGAAACCGAGCAGTACTTC. Translation gives CASSPFCGRETEQYF.

The table lists this clone with a count of one. CDR3 protein: CASSFVLDRGPLGQYF. The CDR3, as DNA: TGTGCCAGCAGTTTCGTCCTGGACAGAGGCCCGTTAGGGCAGTACTTC. The chain couples TRBV28 to TRBJ2-7; a weak D match, TRBD1 (6 bases). V lost 3 bases and J 9 bases, leaving 24 bases between the germline ends. The length of the CDR3 is 16 residues. CDR1 and CDR2 (germline): MDHEN, SYDVKM. The entire variable domain, with the rest obtained from reference TRBV28 and TRBJ2-7, is as follows: DVKVTQSSRYLVKRTGEKVFLECVQDMDHENMFWYRQDPGLGLRLIYFSYDVKMKEKGDIPEGYSVSREKKERFSLILESASTNQTSMYLCASSFVLDRGPLGQYFGPGTRLTVT.

The gene calls are TRBV6-6 and TRBJ2-7; D is unclear. Germline V gene sequence: CDR1 MNHNY, CDR2 SVGAGI (reference sequence). There are 16 residues in the CDR3. Trimming removed 6 bases from V and 0 bases from J, with 18 bases in between. The CDR3 region has the DNA TGTGCCAGCAGGCTAGGAAGCGCCAGACCCTCCTACGAGCAGTACTTC. Its translation: CASRLGSARPSYEQYF.

The chain carries TRBV4-3 and TRBJ2-5; 10 positions match TRBD2. V shed 0 bases, J shed 0 bases, and the junction held 7 bases outside the gene matches. The length of the CDR3 is 18 residues. Germline CDR1 LGHNA, CDR2 YSLEER. Here the CDR3 reads CASSQELAGRRYQETQYF. In DNA, the CDR3 is TGCGCCAGCAGCCAAGAACTAGCGGGGCGTAGGTACCAAGAGACCCAGTACTTC.

The chain has TRBV27 and TRBJ2-5; TRBD2 might be the D (7 bases). Germline loops: CDR1 MNHEY, CDR2 SMNVEV (reference sequence). Trimming left V 5 bases short and J 5 bases short, with 15 bases between. The CDR3 loop spans 14 amino acids. For the CDR3, the DNA is TGTGCCAGCAGTAAAGGGGGGACTATGGAGACCCAGTACTTC. Translating it yields CASSKGGTMETQYF.

The chain couples TRBV5-8 to TRBJ1-5; 8 nucleotides agree with TRBD1. J was trimmed by 5 bases and V by 5 bases; bases with no gene match: 6. CDR1 is SGHTS and CDR2 is YDEGEE in the germline V gene. The CDR3 sequence is 14 residues long. The CDR3 nucleotides are TGTGCCAGCAGGACACGCAGGGGGCATCAGCCCCAGCATTTT. It yields the protein CASRTRRGHQPQHF.

The chain joins TRBV6-1 to TRBJ1-5, with D hard to call. With 8 bases removed from V and 6 bases from J, the gap between germline ends came to 11 bases. Germline CDR1 is MNHNS and CDR2 is SASEGT. CDR3 length: 12 amino acids. The CDR3 sequence is CASEGRSQPQHF. CDR3 sequence (DNA): TGTGCCAGCGAGGGTAGATCTCAGCCCCAGCATTTT.

This rearrangement joins TRBV4-3 to TRBJ2-2; 16 bases match TRBD2. Germline CDR1 is LGHNA and CDR2 is YSLEER. V lost 5 bases and J lost 4; bases outside the gene matches: 10. The CDR3 spans 19 residues. The CDR3 DNA follows: TGCGCCAGCAGCTCCACGGGACTAGCGGGAGGGTCGGCCACCGGGGAGCTGTTTTTT. Protein sequence: CASSSTGLAGGSATGELFF.

This clone was observed a handful of times. The gene calls are TRBV5-4 and TRBJ2-4, with TRBD1 matching 7 bases. Looked up from germline, CDR1 is SGHNT and CDR2 is YYREEE (reference sequence). This CDR3 region has 19 residues. The J segment lost 11 bases and the V segment lost 5 bases, leaving 28 bases of the junction unmatched. The CDR3 protein is CASSQQQGKGRIAKKVQYF. In DNA form, the CDR3 reads TGTGCCAGCAGTCAACAACAGGGGAAGGGAAGAATAGCCAAAAAGGTTCAGTACTTC.

The chain employs TRBV7-2 and TRBJ2-7; D may be TRBD2 (5 bases). The CDR3 is 14 amino acids. The germline gives CDR1 SGHTA, CDR2 FQGNSA. V shed 4 bases and J shed 6 bases, with 16 bases lying between them. The chain's CDR3 is CASSSKTIAPEQYF. The CDR3 nucleotides read TGTGCCAGCAGCTCTAAGACTATCGCCCCCGAGCAGTACTTC.

The chain uses TRBV27 and TRBJ2-5, with D maybe TRBD2 (6 bases). Germline-derived CDR1 and CDR2 are MNHEY and SMNVEV (reference sequence). V lost 1 base and J 9 bases, leaving 15 bases between the germline ends. The CDR3 loop spans 14 amino acids. CDR3 sequence reads: CASSLLSGSKSQYF. CDR3 sequence (DNA): TGTGCCAGCAGTTTATTAAGCGGGTCCAAGTCCCAGTACTTC.

This clone was seen a few times. The gene calls are TRBV5-4 and TRBJ2-7, with 7 bases that match TRBD1. Germline CDR1 is SGHNT and CDR2 is YYREEE (reference sequence). The CDR3 is made up of 20 amino acids. V trimming: 0 bases; J trimming: 5 bases; junction bases outside the gene matches: 23. The CDR3 reads CASSLAFPGQPTQRSHEQYF. The CDR3 nucleotides read TGTGCCAGCAGCTTGGCTTTTCCGGGACAGCCGACCCAGAGGTCCCACGAGCAGTACTTC.

The CDR3 DNA reads TGCGCCAGCAGTAACGGACAGTCCTACGAGCAGTACTTC. This sequence encodes CASSNGQSYEQYF. The rearrangement links TRBV5-1 to TRBJ2-7; maybe TRBD1 (6 bases). Germline CDR1 and CDR2: SGHRS and YFSETQ. This CDR3 has 13 residues. V was pared by 5 bases and J by 1 base, with 10 bases between.

The CDR3 DNA reads as TGTGCCAGCACGACTAGCGGCCACTACGAGCAGTACTTC. Its translation is CASTTSGHYEQYF. This chain uses TRBV7-9 with TRBJ2-7, with 9 bases matching TRBD2. The CDR3 covers 13 residues. Unmatched junction bases numbered 4, after V lost 7 bases and J lost 3 bases. Germline lookup yields CDR1 SEHNR and CDR2 FQNEAQ (reference sequence).

This chain joins TRBV28 and TRBJ2-1; TRBD2 aligns across 10 bases. CDR3 length equals 16 residues. V was clipped by 2 bases and J by 10 bases; unmatched bases: 11. CDR1 MDHEN and CDR2 SYDVKM come from the germline V gene. The CDR3, as DNA: TGTGCCAGCAGTTTACGGCCTAGCGGGGGTCACCGGGAGCAGTTCTTC. Translating it yields CASSLRPSGGHREQFF.

In its sample, this clone was seen a few times. The V gene is TRBV4-3, the J gene TRBJ1-3; D not resolved. Trimming took off 1 base at V and 0 bases at J, with 16 bases between the two ends. CDR3 size: 18 residues. CDR1 and CDR2 (germline): LGHNA, YSLEER. In DNA form, the CDR3 reads TGCGCCAGCAGCCAAGTGAAAGGTACTAAGTCCTCTGGAAACACCATATATTTT. Translation: CASSQVKGTKSSGNTIYF.

The chain has TRBV15 and TRBJ2-7; no definite D call. V lost 1 base to trimming and J lost 0 bases, with 7 bases between them. From germline, CDR1 is LNHNV and CDR2 YYDKDF (reference sequence). This CDR3 spans 14 amino acids. The CDR3 loop reads CATSRAEYSYEQYF. CDR3 DNA sequence: TGTGCCACCAGCAGAGCTGAGTACTCCTACGAGCAGTACTTC. The variable domain in full, completed from reference TRBV15 and TRBJ2-7, reads DAMVIQNPRYQVTQFGKPVTLSCSQTLNHNVMYWYQQKSSQAPKLLFHYYDKDFNNEADTPDNFQSRRPNTSFCFLDIRSPGLGDTAMYLCATSRAEYSYEQYFGPGTRLTVT.

The count of this clone is one. The chain recombines TRBV11-2 with TRBJ2-3; TRBD2 might be the D (5 bases). The length of the CDR3 is 17 residues. Germline assignment: CDR1 SGHAT and CDR2 FQNNGV. Trimming shortened V by 1 base and J by 3 bases, and 17 bases separated the two germline ends. The CDR3 DNA reads TGTGCCAGCAGCTTAGTGGTGTCGGGGTCTAGTACAGATACGCAGTATTTT. It yields the protein CASSLVVSGSSTDTQYF.

The CDR3 coding sequence is TGTGCCAGCAGTGTCGACCCTTTAAGGAGCTCCTACGAGCAGTACTTC. Translated, it gives CASSVDPLRSSYEQYF. V usage is TRBV25-1 and J usage is TRBJ2-7; D unresolved. V was trimmed by 4 bases and J by 0 bases, leaving 16 bases between them. Germline-derived CDR1 and CDR2 are MGHDK and SYGVNS. The CDR3 extends over 16 amino acids.

The chain is built from TRBV5-6 and TRBJ2-2; possible D gene TRBD2, 7 bases. V was trimmed by 2 bases and J by 1 base, leaving 15 bases between them. The CDR3 length is 17 residues. Germline V gene data show CDR1 as SGHDT and CDR2 as YYEEEE. CDR3 DNA sequence: TGTGCCAGCAGCTTTGGCCTAGGGGGGGGGAACACCGGGGAGCTGTTTTTT. Protein: CASSFGLGGGNTGELFF. Together with reference TRBV5-6 and TRBJ2-2, the CDR3 gives the full variable domain: DAGVTQSPTHLIKTRGQQVTLRCSPKSGHDTVSWYQQALGQGPQFIFQYYEEEERQRGNFPDRFSGHQFPNYSSELNVNALLLGDSALYLCASSFGLGGGNTGELFFGEGSRLTVL.

The chain is built from TRBV19 and TRBJ2-7, with 9 positions matching TRBD1. This CDR3 is 15 amino acids long. Germline V lookup: CDR1 LNHDA, CDR2 SQIVND (reference sequence). J gave up 5 bases and V 5 bases, and 10 bases lay outside the gene matches. The DNA for the CDR3 is TGTGCCAGTAGTCCACTCGGGACAGGGCTTGACGAGCAGTACTTC. As protein: CASSPLGTGLDEQYF.

V is TRBV14 and J is TRBJ2-3; 9 positions match TRBD2. CDR3 length: 15 residues. Per germline, CDR1 SGHDN and CDR2 FVKESK. J gave up 5 bases and V 5 bases, and 8 bases lay outside the gene matches. The CDR3 DNA is TGTGCCAGCAGCTTTGGAGCGGGGGGTTTAGATACGCAGTATTTT. It specifies CASSFGAGGLDTQYF. Drawing the rest from reference TRBV14 and TRBJ2-3, the complete variable domain is EAGVTQFPSHSVIEKGQTVTLRCDPISGHDNLYWYRRVMGKEIKFLLHFVKESKQDESGMPNNRFLAERTGGTYSTLKVQPAELEDSGVYFCASSFGAGGLDTQYFGPGTRLTVL.

J is TRBJ2-3 and V is TRBV10-3; 9 bases line up with TRBD2. CDR1 ENHRY and CDR2 SYGVKD come from the germline V gene. The CDR3 sequence is 17 residues long. The ends lost 2 bases at V and 2 bases at J; junction bases unmatched: 8. The CDR3 loop is CAISERAGGQITDTQYF. DNA for the CDR3: TGTGCCATCAGTGAGCGCGCGGGGGGGCAGATCACAGATACGCAGTATTTT.

This clone has more than one count but fewer than ten. V is TRBV28 and J is TRBJ2-3, with D perhaps matching TRBD2 (7 bases). The ends were cut back, 5 bases at V and 2 bases at J, with 14 bases in the middle. Germline V gene lookup returns CDR1 MDHEN and CDR2 SYDVKM. This CDR3 has 15 residues. The CDR3: CASSVVGGATDTQYF. The CDR3 DNA reads TGTGCCAGCAGTGTAGTAGGGGGGGCCACAGATACGCAGTATTTT. Drawing the rest from reference TRBV28 and TRBJ2-3, the complete variable domain is DVKVTQSSRYLVKRTGEKVFLECVQDMDHENMFWYRQDPGLGLRLIYFSYDVKMKEKGDIPEGYSVSREKKERFSLILESASTNQTSMYLCASSVVGGATDTQYFGPGTRLTVL.

The CDR3 region has the DNA TGTGCCAGCAGCGGGGGGACAGGGTATAATTCACCCCTCCACTTT. Its translation is CASSGGTGYNSPLHF. This chain links TRBV9 with TRBJ1-6; 9 bases fit TRBD1. This CDR3 has 15 amino acids. V shed 3 bases and J 4 bases; nucleotides not matched to a gene: 2. Germline lookup yields CDR1 SGDLS and CDR2 YYNGEE.

This clone turned up a few times. V gene TRBV19 combines with J gene TRBJ1-5; the match to TRBD1 covers 12 bases. CDR1 and CDR2 from the germline V gene are LNHDA and SQIVND (reference sequence). The CDR3 totals 15 residues. V was pared by 7 bases and J by 6 bases, with 7 bases of the junction left unmatched. The CDR3 reads CASTAGTGGSQPQHF. In DNA, the CDR3 is TGTGCCAGTACCGCCGGGACAGGGGGCAGTCAGCCCCAGCATTTT.

The chain combines TRBV15 with TRBJ1-5; TRBD1 might be the D (5 bases). Germline CDR1 LNHNV, CDR2 YYDKDF (reference sequence). V lost 2 bases, J lost 3 bases, and 17 bases lay in between. CDR3 length: 17 residues. The CDR3 nucleotides read TGTGCCACCAGCAGAATGACGGGGGGGAGTTTCAATCAGCCCCAGCATTTT. This gives the protein CATSRMTGGSFNQPQHF.